These T cell receptor beta chains were read from a single sample in a study of cytomegalovirus exposure and HLA in healthy donors. Data came from immunoSEQ multiplex PCR; TCRdb stores just in-frame clones and leaves some out. The data show hundreds of thousands of clones, approximately 87% seen once. Input material: PBMCs. Receptor source: a woman under 30 in good health and CMV-seronegative. The CDR3 runs from the conserved cysteine through the conserved F or W. The order of the fields is V gene, D gene, J gene, clone size, CDR3 DNA, CDR3 protein. A D gene is named only where the DNA matches it firmly. Rows may omit the clone size; those that give it use once, few, many or a size class.

>TRBV6-1|TRBD2|TRBJ2-1|NA
TGTGCCAGCAGTGACTACTTCGGACTAGCGGGGTATCAGAATGAGCAGTTCTTC
CASSDYFGLAGYQNEQFF
>TRBV10-3|NA|TRBJ1-1|NA
TGTGCCATCAGTGAATTCAGGGGCACTGAAGCTTTCTTT
CAISEFRGTEAFF
>TRBV20-1|NA|TRBJ2-5|NA
TGCAGCGGGGGGCGTGGAGAGACCCAGTACTTC
CSGGRGETQYF
>TRBV30|NA|TRBJ1-6|NA
TGTGCCTGGAGGGGAATTGGTTCTAATTCACCCCTCCACTTT
CAWRGIGSNSPLHF
>TRBV2|NA|TRBJ2-1|once
TGTGCCAGCACCGACGGGGGGCGGGAATGGCAGTTCTTC
CASTDGGREWQFF
>TRBV10-3|TRBD1|TRBJ1-1|NA
TGTGCCATCAGGGACAGGGGGGAAACTGAAGCTTTCTTT
CAIRDRGETEAFF
>TRBV6-4|TRBD2|TRBJ2-3|NA
TGTGCCAGCAGTGACTCGGGCGGGAGTGGCGCAGATACGCAGTATTTT
CASSDSGGSGADTQYF
>TRBV2|NA|TRBJ2-5|NA
TGTGCCAGCAGTGCAAAAGGACTGCAGCAAGAGACCCAGTACTTC
CASSAKGLQQETQYF
>TRBV27|TRBD1|TRBJ1-2|once
TGTGCCAGCAGTTTGAGAGGGGGCGCCGGCTACACCTTC
CASSLRGGAGYTF
>TRBV6-6|TRBD1|TRBJ2-1|NA
TGTGCCAGCAGTGACAGGGGGCTGTACAATGAGCAGTTCTTC
CASSDRGLYNEQFF
>TRBV6-5|NA|TRBJ2-3|NA
TGTGCCAGCAGTTCCCCGGGCCGCACAGATACGCAGTATTTT
CASSSPGRTDTQYF
>TRBV27|TRBD2|TRBJ2-1|NA
TGTGCCAGCAGTTTTGGGACTAGCGTTGATGAGCAGTTCTTC
CASSFGTSVDEQFF
>TRBV28|NA|TRBJ2-6|NA
TGTGCCAGCAACTCAGGGTCCTCTGGGGCCAACGTCCTGACTTTC
CASNSGSSGANVLTF
>TRBV29-1|TRBD1|TRBJ1-2|NA
TGCAGCGTCGTAGACCGGGACAGGGGATCAGGCTACACCTTC
CSVVDRDRGSGYTF
>TRBV11-1|TRBD2|TRBJ2-3|NA
TGTGCCAGCAGCTTAGTGTCTAGCGGGGGTCTGACGCAGTATTTT
CASSLVSSGGLTQYF
>TRBV7-3|TRBD1|TRBJ1-2|NA
TGTGCCAGCAGCCCCAACCAGGGGGTTGATGGCTACACCTTC
CASSPNQGVDGYTF
>TRBV10-3|TRBD1|TRBJ1-1|few
TGTGCCATCAGTGAGTGGGGACAGGGGAACACTGAAGCTTTCTTT
CAISEWGQGNTEAFF
>TRBV5-8|TRBD2|TRBJ2-7|NA
TGTGCCAGCAGCCATCGTCGTGGCGGGAGAAGCGAGCAGTACTTC
CASSHRRGGRSEQYF
>TRBV2|TRBD2|TRBJ2-1|NA
TGTGCCAGCAGACTAGCGGGAGGCAATGAGCAGTTCTTC
CASRLAGGNEQFF
>TRBV10-2|NA|TRBJ2-7|NA
TGCGCCAGCAGTGAGGACAGTTCCTACGAGCAGTACTTC
CASSEDSSYEQYF